This is a list of T cell receptor beta chains from one sample in a study of T cell responses to AZD1222 COVID-19 vaccine. The repertoire was sequenced with immunoSEQ multiplex PCR; TCRdb's copy has only in-frame clones and lacks some. Of some 150,000 clones listed, roughly 88% are singletons. Here the sequenced sample was peripheral blood, taken on day 0 of AZD1222 vaccination. These receptors originate from an adult in good health. Each CDR3 is given without its conserved first and last residue.

cdr3_length,v_call,j_call,cdr3_aa
14,TRBV5-1,TRBJ2-1,ASSLANLAYYNEQF
12,TRBV19,TRBJ2-1,ASSLGTPINEQF
14,TRBV5-6,TRBJ1-2,ASSFLGQGQSVGYT
14,TRBV27,TRBJ2-2,ASSFTTSANTGELF
13,TRBV18,TRBJ2-5,ASSPPGLSSETQY
13,TRBV19,TRBJ2-7,ASSITVRGTYEQY
12,TRBV28,TRBJ1-4,ASSSPGYNEKLF
15,TRBV21-1,TRBJ2-7,ASSKAPGQGASGGQY
13,TRBV9,TRBJ1-4,ASSPHSSTNEKLF
13,TRBV9,TRBJ2-2,ASSVGGLGNGELF
12,TRBV29-1,TRBJ2-7,SVRRGGGPYEQY
11,TRBV4-3,TRBJ1-2,ASSPNRGYGYT
15,TRBV11-2,TRBJ1-4,ASSAGRGRATNEKLF
13,TRBV6-5,TRBJ2-3,ASSYAPFLPDTQY
12,TRBV5-4,TRBJ1-2,ASSLVQANYGYT
12,TRBV7-3,TRBJ2-1,ASSSGSSYNEQF
10,TRBV30,TRBJ1-2,AWVKRNYGYT
13,TRBV5-1,TRBJ2-7,ASSLETGGNYEQY
14,TRBV18,TRBJ1-4,ASSPRSPGENEKLF
12,TRBV28,TRBJ1-6,ASRLTANNSPLH
16,TRBV19,TRBJ1-2,ASSFLLGQNLMNYGYT
9,TRBV30,TRBJ1-2,AWSAGAGYT
13,TRBV4-3,TRBJ2-7,ASSQLGTGDREQY
12,TRBV9,TRBJ1-3,ASSGRRSGNTIY
15,TRBV5-1,TRBJ2-1,ASSGNSGSPLYNEQF
12,TRBV10-1,TRBJ1-2,ASSEKRTGGGYT
17,TRBV5-1,TRBJ2-2,ASSPDSLGWIGNTGELF
12,TRBV19,TRBJ2-3,ATRYERSTDTQY
12,TRBV13,TRBJ2-5,ASSLGEAQETQY
11,TRBV18,TRBJ1-1,ASSPPGDIEAF
13,TRBV29-1,TRBJ1-6,SVRQDSSYNSPLH
12,TRBV5-6,TRBJ2-1,ASSLAGVGAEQF
14,TRBV9,TRBJ2-2,ASSPQRSPNTGELF
15,TRBV30,TRBJ1-4,AWSASGQGALNEKLF
11,TRBV7-9,TRBJ2-2,ASSSGGIGELF
16,TRBV6-4,TRBJ2-2,ASSDSQAGEANTGELF
15,TRBV13,TRBJ2-1,ASSLGLAPLTGNEQF